This TCR beta chain appears in the sequencing data of a study of cytomegalovirus exposure and HLA in healthy donors (TCRdb year 2017). Study-level background: An earlier analysis of some 500 of the donors reported roughly 300 Gb of sequence data and roughly 100 million unique TCR beta sequences from about 200 million T cells. Around 330 gigabases of sequencing data and around 85 million unique TCR sequences made up an early release that covered approximately 650 HLA-typed donors. Of the 398 genotyped donors, about 80% fell in the genetic ancestry cluster associated with self-reported Caucasian donors. The study aimed to test whether signatures of past pathogen exposure could be identified by cataloging public T cell receptors. Using immunosequencing, the study profiled T cell repertoires from around 680 subjects and related those repertoires to cytomegalovirus serostatus. A separate validation cohort of some 130 different subjects was used in addition to the roughly 720-subject first cohort. To predict cytomegalovirus infection status, the study brought together high-throughput TCR immunosequencing, statistical association of individual TCRs with disease status, and machine learning. A later analysis re-analyzed previously published TCR beta repertoires from 666 donors and added high-resolution HLA genotyping to study TCR occurrence patterns. Rather than drawing on any new phenotypic data, the later analysis identified candidate immune exposures from TCR beta sequences and the way those sequences occurred across donors. In an earlier analysis of a few hundred of the donors, high-throughput TCR beta sequencing was used to judge whether each TCR beta V gene segment behaved as functional or pseudogenic. Alongside the repertoire data, information on donor age, sex, ethnicity and CMV serostatus was compiled. A later genetic analysis used genome-wide SNP genotypes for about 65% of the 666 donors, treating that subset as a discovery cohort. Every repertoire in the discovery cohort had been generated on one and the same sequencing platform. HLA typing covered class I and class II loci at four-digit resolution. The number of donors typed differed by locus, with roughly 620-630 for A, B, C, DRB1 and DQB1, more than 500 for DQA1, over 600 for DPA1, and some 440 for DPB1. A handful of DR-DQ haplotypes were handled as single units for association and clustering because linkage in the cohort was strong. Among under 450 genotyped donors of the cohort, an average of around 240,000 unique TCR beta nucleotide sequences were sequenced per donor, around 20% of them non-productive. Summary of the overall study and its limitations: Broadly in line with IMGT annotations, most TCR beta V segments showed up in productive rearrangements about 90% or about 30% of the time in an earlier analysis of approximately 600 of the donors. Because counts were too low, fewer than 20 rarely observed V segments, including chromosome 9 orphons, were excluded from the earlier analysis of 587 of the donors. According to the authors, the approach could potentially be generalized to other disease states and immunological phenotypes. In a later analysis, around 17,000 TCR beta sequences were associated with specific HLA alleles at a false discovery rate of 0.05. Most TCR sequences were seen in very few donors, while some public TCRs were found in many individuals. A later analysis found that most CMV-associated TCR beta chains appeared HLA-restricted, with HLA associations seemingly driven largely by CMV exposure. An association between a missense DCLRE1C variant and V-gene and J-gene trimming of TCR beta chains was found in a later genetic analysis and replicated in an independent cohort. Some IMGT-functional V segments, including TRBV6-2 and TRBV6-3, could not be told apart with the 87-base-pair reads, so those segments were excluded. A cluster of highly shared sequence variants was judged likely to be a technical artifact of the sequencing pipeline. According to a later analysis, TCR association rates differed among HLA loci, with DRB1 alleles showing the most associated TCRs and HLA-C alleles showing the fewest. When HLA alleles, especially DR and DQ, strongly co-occurred, attributing TCR associations to individual alleles was difficult. In a later analysis, HLA-associated TCR beta chains showed more clonal expansion and lower generation probabilities than non-associated chains that were equally common. A later analysis reported that several top co-occurrence clusters appeared linked to parvovirus B19, influenza, CMV and Epstein-Barr virus. Three of the identified cytomegalovirus-associated TCR beta chains were confirmed in vitro to be specific for cytomegalovirus antigens. In both the original and validation cohorts, the classifier was reported to diagnose cytomegalovirus status with high specificity and sensitivity. A further reported finding was that TCR beta sequences accurately predicted the HLA-A and HLA-B alleles for most subjects in the first cohort. Presence/absence analyses assumed roughly uniform sequencing depth across donors, an assumption that may not hold. The study gave a list of over 150 TCR beta chains associated with cytomegalovirus. The only immune exposure information available for the cohort was CMV serostatus. Correlated functional status among segregating V segments might be attributable to linkage disequilibrium, but an unknown experimental factor could not be ruled out. Because HLA typing was missing for some donors at each locus, association tests included only the typed subset. Compared with the 666-donor mean, donors in an Asian-associated ancestry cluster had fewer N-insertions in productive TCRs, according to a later genetic analysis. This cohort had only TCR beta chains sequenced, and the lack of alpha or paired-chain data limited which features could be detected.

The cohort was made up of 500 to 850 healthy bone marrow donors. All cohort members were sampled while nominally healthy, although unrecorded immune exposures were likely present. The donor tested CMV seropositive and was one of the 289 seropositive cohort members. Each donor provided a peripheral blood sample, and peripheral blood mononuclear cells were used for TCR beta sequencing. Genomic DNA was extracted from the blood cell samples with the Qiagen DNeasy Blood Extraction Kit. The library was produced with the immunoSEQ multiplex PCR assay. For the multiplex PCR, a mixture combining 60 forward primers for TCR Vbeta segments and 13 reverse primers for TCR Jbeta segments was used. The CDR3 region of rearranged TCR beta genes was amplified from genomic DNA with a multiplex PCR assay. The Illumina HiSeq System was used to sequence the amplified TCR beta libraries as 87-base-pair reads. Per the authors' processing: A later analysis counted approximately 74 million unique TCR beta chains across the 700 or so repertoires, and around 12 million of these chains were shared by at least two donors. Raw reads were error-corrected and collapsed into unique sequences with a nearest-neighbor algorithm that merged closely related sequences to remove PCR and sequencing errors. V, D and J gene segments were assigned by aligning CDR3 sequences to IMGT reference sequences. For a sequence to be retained, a match of at least six nucleotides to both a V gene segment and a J gene segment was required. A rearrangement counted as productive if the CDR3 had no stop codons and remained in frame with V and J, and every other rearrangement counted as non-productive. CDR3 was defined by IMGT convention, running from the second conserved V-encoded cysteine to the conserved J-encoded phenylalanine. In an earlier analysis of some 550 of the donors, sequences lacking an unambiguous match to a single V gene segment were excluded. In an earlier analysis of several hundred of the donors, V segments were called functional above 56.7% productive rearrangements and were called segregating when the between-donor standard deviation exceeded 5%. A statistical classification framework was built to diagnose cytomegalovirus status from the catalog of TCR beta chain sequences. V and J gene assignment, in a later analysis, came from comparing TCR nucleotide sequences with IMGT/GENE-DB human TR gene sequences. The TCRdist pipeline was used in a later analysis to assign CDR3 sequences and most-parsimonious VDJ recombination scenarios. In a later analysis, each TCR beta chain was defined by its CDR3 amino acid sequence together with its V-gene family, and reads without a unique V-gene family were excluded. To address suspected cross-contamination and a sequencing artifact, a later analysis removed approximately 590 highly shared, low-generation-probability nucleotide sequences. In a later analysis, a clonal expansion index for each public chain was calculated from normalized within-repertoire ranks of inferred template counts. A later analysis computed generation probabilities with a VDJ recombination model fitted to out-of-frame rearrangements, and checked the results against IGoR. A later analysis scored TCR-TCR, TCR-HLA and TCR-CMV co-occurrence with hypergeometric tests, applying a repertoire-size bias correction to TCR pairs. A later analysis estimated false discovery rates by permuting HLA or CMV assignments 20 times. In a later analysis, co-occurring TCRs were grouped with DBSCAN, and TCRdist sequence similarity was added when clustering was performed within HLA-allele-positive subsets. Repertoires with fewer than 30,000 or more than 120,000 public chains were left out of co-occurrence clustering, as were about five repertoires with anomalous nucleotide sharing. Here the immuneACCESS table is served through TCRdb, limited to in-frame sequences with V and J called. Missing clones are a known gap in these copies; in checked studies unresolved V genes cover under half, and the rest lacks a known reason. V and J calls and clone size are given by that table; D and trimming were obtained from the DNA. The sample includes more than 150,000 clones, with roughly 80% observed a single time. The ten largest clones take up approximately 1.3% of the sample.

To note about this clone: The specificity of this receptor is unknown. One base away there is no much larger clone; base qualities are not given.

Spanning cysteine to phenylalanine, the CDR3 consists of 14 amino acids. Solely the CDR3 DNA is kept, with 42 bases framed from the first base. For CDR1 and CDR2, the germline V gene (reference sequence) lists LNHDA and SQIVND. Germline trimming amounts to 3 bases on V and 5 bases on J, with 4 as the count of junction bases outside the gene matches. The clonotype was recovered from a girl between 10 and 17 years old in good health and CMV-seropositive. The sequenced sample consisted of PBMCs. The chain employs TRBV19 and TRBJ2-1, with 7 central nucleotides matching TRBD2. The DNA reads TGTGCCAGTAGTATCCGCGGGGGTAACAATGAGCAGTTCTTC. It specifies CASSIRGGNNEQFF.